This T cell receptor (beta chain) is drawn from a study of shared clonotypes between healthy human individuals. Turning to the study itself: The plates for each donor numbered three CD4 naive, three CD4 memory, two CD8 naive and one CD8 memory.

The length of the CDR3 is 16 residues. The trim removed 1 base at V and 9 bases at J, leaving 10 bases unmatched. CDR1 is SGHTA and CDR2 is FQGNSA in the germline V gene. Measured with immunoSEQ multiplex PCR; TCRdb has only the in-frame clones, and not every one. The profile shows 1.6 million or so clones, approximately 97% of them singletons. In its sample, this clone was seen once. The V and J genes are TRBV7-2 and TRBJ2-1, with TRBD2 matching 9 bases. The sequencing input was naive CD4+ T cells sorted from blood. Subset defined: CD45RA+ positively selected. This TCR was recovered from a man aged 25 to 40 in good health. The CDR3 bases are TGTGCCAGCAGCTTAGATGGCGGGAGGGCCTATATTGAGCAGTTCTTC. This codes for CASSLDGGRAYIEQFF.